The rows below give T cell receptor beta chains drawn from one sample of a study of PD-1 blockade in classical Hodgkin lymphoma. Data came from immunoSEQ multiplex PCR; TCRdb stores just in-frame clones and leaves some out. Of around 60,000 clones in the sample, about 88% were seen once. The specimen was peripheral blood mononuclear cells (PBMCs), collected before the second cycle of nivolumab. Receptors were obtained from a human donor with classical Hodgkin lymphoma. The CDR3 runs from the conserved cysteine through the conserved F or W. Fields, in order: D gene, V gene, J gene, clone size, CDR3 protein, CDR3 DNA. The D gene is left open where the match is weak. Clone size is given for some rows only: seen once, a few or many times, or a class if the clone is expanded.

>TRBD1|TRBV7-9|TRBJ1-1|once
CASSLGTGTEAFF
TGTGCCAGCAGCTTAGGGACAGGGACTGAAGCTTTCTTT
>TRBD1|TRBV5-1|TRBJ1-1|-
CASAQWKGTVNTEAFF
TGCGCCAGCGCGCAGTGGAAGGGGACAGTGAACACTGAAGCTTTCTTT
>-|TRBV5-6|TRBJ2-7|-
CASSSANREQYF
TGTGCCAGCAGCTCCGCCAACCGGGAGCAGTACTTC
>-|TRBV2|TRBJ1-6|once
CASRGEGTRQSPLHF
TGTGCCAGCAGGGGGGAGGGGACAAGGCAGTCACCCCTCCACTTT
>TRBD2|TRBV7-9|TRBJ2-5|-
CASTRREEAQYF
TGTGCCAGCACCCGACGGGAGGAGGCCCAGTACTTC
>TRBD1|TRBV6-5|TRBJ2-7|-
CASRAQGIYEQYF
TGTGCCAGCAGGGCACAGGGGATCTACGAGCAGTACTTC
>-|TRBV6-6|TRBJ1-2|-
CASSYTTLSGYTF
TGTGCCAGCAGTTACACCACATTAAGTGGCTACACCTTC
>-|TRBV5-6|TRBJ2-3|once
CASGRGGYTQYF
TGTGCCAGCGGGAGGGGGGGCTATACGCAGTATTTT
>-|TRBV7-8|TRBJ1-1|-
CASSPRGAGTEAFF
TGTGCCAGCAGCCCCCGGGGGGCGGGGACTGAAGCTTTCTTT
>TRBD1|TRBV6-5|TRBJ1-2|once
CASRKGGQGRGGYTF
TGTGCCAGCAGAAAAGGAGGACAGGGCCGGGGAGGCTACACCTTC
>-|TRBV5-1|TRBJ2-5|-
CASSSLQGPTQYF
TGCGCCAGCAGCTCCCTACAGGGCCCGACCCAGTACTTC
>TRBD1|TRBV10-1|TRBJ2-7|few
CASSESMTGGTYEQYF
TGCGCCAGCAGTGAGTCGATGACAGGGGGAACCTACGAGCAGTACTTC
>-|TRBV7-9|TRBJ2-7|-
CASSLPPGGPTYEQYF
TGTGCCAGCAGCCTCCCCCCCGGGGGTCCTACCTACGAGCAGTACTTC
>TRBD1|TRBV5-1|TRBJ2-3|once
CASSRDSFGTDTQYF
TGCGCCAGCAGCCGGGACAGCTTCGGCACAGATACGCAGTATTTT
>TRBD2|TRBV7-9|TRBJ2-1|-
CASSSAGDSYNEQFF
TGTGCCAGCAGCTCAGCGGGGGACTCCTACAATGAGCAGTTCTTC
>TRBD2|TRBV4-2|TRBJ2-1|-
CASSRPRGGENEQFF
TGTGCCAGCAGCCGGCCACGCGGGGGGGAAAATGAGCAGTTCTTC
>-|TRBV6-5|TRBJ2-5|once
CASSYNAGALETQYF
TGTGCCAGCAGTTACAACGCAGGGGCGTTGGAGACCCAGTACTTC
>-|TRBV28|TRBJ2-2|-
CASSFGGRTGELFF
TGTGCCAGCAGTTTTGGGGGGCGCACCGGGGAGCTGTTTTTT
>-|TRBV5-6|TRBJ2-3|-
CASSFVPGGTQYF
TGTGCCAGCAGCTTCGTCCCCGGTGGTACGCAGTATTTT
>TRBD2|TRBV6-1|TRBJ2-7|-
CASRGLAFPNEQYF
TGTGCCAGCAGGGGACTAGCGTTTCCTAACGAGCAGTACTTC
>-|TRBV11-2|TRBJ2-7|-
CASSLNRDYEQYF
TGTGCCAGCAGCCTCAACAGGGACTACGAGCAGTACTTC
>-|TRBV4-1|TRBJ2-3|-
CASSFRGDTQYF
TGCGCCAGCAGCTTCCGAGGAGATACGCAGTATTTT
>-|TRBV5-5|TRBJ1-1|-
CASSSRSTEAFF
TGTGCCAGCAGTTCTCGATCCACTGAAGCTTTCTTT
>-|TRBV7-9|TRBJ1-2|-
CASSAGLNYGYTF
TGTGCCAGCAGCGCGGGGCTCAACTATGGCTACACCTTC
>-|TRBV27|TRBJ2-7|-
CASSFDRTYEQYF
TGTGCCAGCAGTTTTGACAGAACCTACGAGCAGTACTTC
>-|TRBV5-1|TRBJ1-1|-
CASSLGRDRTEAFF
TGCGCCAGCAGCTTGGGGAGGGATAGGACTGAAGCTTTCTTT
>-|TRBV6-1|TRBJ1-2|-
CASSETGRLYGYTF
TGTGCCAGCAGTGAAACGGGCAGACTATATGGCTACACCTTC
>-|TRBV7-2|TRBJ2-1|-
CASSLARGSYNEQFF
TGTGCCAGCAGCTTAGCCCGGGGTTCCTACAATGAGCAGTTCTTC
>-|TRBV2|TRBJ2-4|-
CASRGLYPLAKNIQYF
TGTGCCAGCAGAGGGCTTTATCCTTTAGCCAAAAACATTCAGTACTTC
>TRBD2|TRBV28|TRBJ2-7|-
CASSRPGLAGGEQYF
TGTGCCAGCAGTAGACCGGGACTAGCGGGGGGGGAGCAGTACTTC
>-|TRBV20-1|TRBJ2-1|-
CSGFRGNEQFF
TGCAGTGGATTCCGGGGCAATGAGCAGTTCTTC
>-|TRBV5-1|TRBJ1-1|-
CASSLVSGKNTEAFF
TGCGCCAGCAGCTTGGTGTCTGGAAAGAACACTGAAGCTTTCTTT
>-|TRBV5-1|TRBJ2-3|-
CASSLEGRASDTQYF
TGCGCCAGCAGCTTGGAAGGCAGGGCCTCAGATACGCAGTATTTT
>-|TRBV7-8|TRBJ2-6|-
CASSSSLVRGTGANVLTF
TGTGCCAGCAGCTCCTCGCTCGTCCGGGGGACTGGGGCCAACGTCCTGACTTTC
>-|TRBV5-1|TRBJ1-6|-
CASSFRGPSPDSPLHF
TGCGCCAGCAGCTTCCGGGGACCGTCCCCAGATTCACCCCTCCACTTT
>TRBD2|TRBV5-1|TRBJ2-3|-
CASSSSGGALDTQYF
TGCGCCAGCAGTTCCAGCGGGGGGGCTCTAGATACGCAGTATTTT
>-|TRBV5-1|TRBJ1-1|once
CASSLELQANTEAFF
TGCGCCAGCAGCTTGGAGTTACAAGCAAACACTGAAGCTTTCTTT
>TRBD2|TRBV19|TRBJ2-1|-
CASSGLAGEYNEQFF
TGTGCCAGTAGTGGGCTAGCGGGGGAATACAATGAGCAGTTCTTC
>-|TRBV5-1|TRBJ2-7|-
CASSLAAGVGYEQYF
TGCGCCAGCAGCTTGGCCGCAGGGGTTGGCTACGAGCAGTACTTC
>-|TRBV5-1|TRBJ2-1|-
CASRKGLLSNEQFF
TGCGCCAGCAGGAAGGGTCTCCTAAGCAATGAGCAGTTCTTC
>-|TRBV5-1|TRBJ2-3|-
CASSQDSFTDTQYF
TGCGCCAGCAGCCAGGACAGTTTCACAGATACGCAGTATTTT
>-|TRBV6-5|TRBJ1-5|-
CASSSRGSNNQPQHF
TGTGCCAGCAGTTCCAGGGGTAGTAACAATCAGCCCCAGCATTTT